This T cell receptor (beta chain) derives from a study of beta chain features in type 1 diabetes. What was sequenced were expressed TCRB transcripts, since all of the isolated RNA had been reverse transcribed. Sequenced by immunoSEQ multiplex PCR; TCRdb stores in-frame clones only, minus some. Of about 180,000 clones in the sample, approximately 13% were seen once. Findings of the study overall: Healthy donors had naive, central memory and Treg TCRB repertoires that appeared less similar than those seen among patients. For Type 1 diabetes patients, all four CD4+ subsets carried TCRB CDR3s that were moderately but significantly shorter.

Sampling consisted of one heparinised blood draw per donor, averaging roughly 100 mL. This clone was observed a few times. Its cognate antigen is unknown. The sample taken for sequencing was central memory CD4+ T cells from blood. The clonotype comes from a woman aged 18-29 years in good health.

In DNA, the CDR3 is TGCGCCAGCAGCCAAGTTATCAGTGGACAGGCTAATCAGCCCCAGCATTTT. It is translated as CASSQVISGQANQPQHF. The chain joins TRBV4-3 to TRBJ1-5; TRBD1 matches 7 bases. Germline-derived CDR1 and CDR2 are LGHNA and YSLEER. The CDR3 is 17 amino acids. V shed 1 base, J shed 4 bases, and the junction held 10 bases outside the gene matches.